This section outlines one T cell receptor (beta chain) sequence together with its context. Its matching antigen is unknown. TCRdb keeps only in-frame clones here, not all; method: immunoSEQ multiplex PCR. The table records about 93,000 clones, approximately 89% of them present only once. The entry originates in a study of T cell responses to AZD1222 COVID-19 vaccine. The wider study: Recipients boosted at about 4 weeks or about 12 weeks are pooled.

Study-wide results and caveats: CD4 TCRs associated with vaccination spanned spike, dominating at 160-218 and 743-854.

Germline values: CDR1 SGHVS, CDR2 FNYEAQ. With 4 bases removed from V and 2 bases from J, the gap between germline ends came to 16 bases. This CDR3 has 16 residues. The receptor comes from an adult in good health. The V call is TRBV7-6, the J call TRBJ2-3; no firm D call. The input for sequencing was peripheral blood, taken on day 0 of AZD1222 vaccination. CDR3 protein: CASSSMILRPTDTQYF. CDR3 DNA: TGTGCCAGCAGCTCAATGATCCTCCGCCCCACAGATACGCAGTATTTT. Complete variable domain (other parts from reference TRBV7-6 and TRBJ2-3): GAGVSQSPRYKVTKRGQDVALRCDPISGHVSLYWYRQALGQGPEFLTYFNYEAQQDKSGLPNDRFSAERPEGSISTLTIQRTEQRDSAMYRCASSSMILRPTDTQYFGPGTRLTVL.